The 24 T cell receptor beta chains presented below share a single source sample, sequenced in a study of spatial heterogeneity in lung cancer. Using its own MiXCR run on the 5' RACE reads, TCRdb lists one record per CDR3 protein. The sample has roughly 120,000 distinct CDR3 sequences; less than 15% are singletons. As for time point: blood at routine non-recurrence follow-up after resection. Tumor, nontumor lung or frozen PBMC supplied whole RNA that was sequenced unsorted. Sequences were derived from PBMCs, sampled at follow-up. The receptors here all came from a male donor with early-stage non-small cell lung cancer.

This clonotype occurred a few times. Here the CDR3 DNA reads TGTGCCAGCAGAAGGACAAGAGAGTCACCCCTCCACTTT. Translated: CASRRTRESPLHF. The chain has TRBV25-1 and TRBJ1-6, with D possibly TRBD1 on 5 matching bases. This CDR3 is built from 13 residues. V lost 6 bases and J 10 bases, leaving 13 bases between the germline ends. Germline assignment: CDR1 MGHDK and CDR2 SYGVNS.

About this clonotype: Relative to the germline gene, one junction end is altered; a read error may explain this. In DNA form, the CDR3 reads TGTGCTAGCAGCTTAAGCCAGGGTGACTACAATGAGCAGTTCTTC. It yields the protein CASSLSQGDYNEQFF. The chain recombines TRBV7-7 with TRBJ2-1; a weak D match, TRBD1 (5 bases). This CDR3 has 15 residues. CDR1 SSHAT and CDR2 FNYEAQ come from the germline V gene (reference sequence). Full variable domain (remainder filled in from reference TRBV7-7 and TRBJ2-1): GAGVSQSPRYKVTKRGQDVTLRCDPISSHATLYWYQQALGQGPEFLTYFNYEAQPDKSGLPSDRFSAERPEGSISTLTIQRTEQRDSAMYRCASSLSQGDYNEQFFGPGTRLTVL.

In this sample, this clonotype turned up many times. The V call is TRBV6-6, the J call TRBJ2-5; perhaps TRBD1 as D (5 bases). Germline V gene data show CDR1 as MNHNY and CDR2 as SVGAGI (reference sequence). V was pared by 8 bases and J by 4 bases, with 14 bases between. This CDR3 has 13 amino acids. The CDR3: CASGVRVGETQYF. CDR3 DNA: TGTGCCAGCGGGGTCAGGGTCGGAGAGACCCAGTACTTC.

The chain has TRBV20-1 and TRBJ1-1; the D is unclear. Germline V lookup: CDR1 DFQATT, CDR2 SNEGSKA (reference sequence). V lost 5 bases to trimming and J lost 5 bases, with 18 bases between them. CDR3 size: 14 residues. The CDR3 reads CSAPLRRLGTEAFF. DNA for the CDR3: TGCAGTGCTCCTCTACGGCGTCTGGGGACTGAAGCTTTCTTT.

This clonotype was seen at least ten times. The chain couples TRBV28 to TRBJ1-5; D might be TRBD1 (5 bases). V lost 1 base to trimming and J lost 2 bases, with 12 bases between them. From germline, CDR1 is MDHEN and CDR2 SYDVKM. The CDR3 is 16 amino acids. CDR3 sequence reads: CASSLYGGRGNQPQHF. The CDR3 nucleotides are TGTGCCAGCAGTTTATATGGGGGACGGGGCAATCAGCCCCAGCATTTT.

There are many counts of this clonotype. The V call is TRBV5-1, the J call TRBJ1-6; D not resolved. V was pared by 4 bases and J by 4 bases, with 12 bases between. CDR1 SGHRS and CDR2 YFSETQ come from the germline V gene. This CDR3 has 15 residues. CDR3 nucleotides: TGCGCCAGCAGCCTCGAAGGACGGTATAATTCACCCCTCCACTTT. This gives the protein CASSLEGRYNSPLHF.

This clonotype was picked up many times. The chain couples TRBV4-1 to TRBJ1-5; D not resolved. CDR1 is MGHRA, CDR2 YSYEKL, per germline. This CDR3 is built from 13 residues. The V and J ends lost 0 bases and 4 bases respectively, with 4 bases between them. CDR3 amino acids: CASSQDGNQPQHF. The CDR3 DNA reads TGCGCCAGCAGCCAAGATGGGAATCAGCCCCAGCATTTT.

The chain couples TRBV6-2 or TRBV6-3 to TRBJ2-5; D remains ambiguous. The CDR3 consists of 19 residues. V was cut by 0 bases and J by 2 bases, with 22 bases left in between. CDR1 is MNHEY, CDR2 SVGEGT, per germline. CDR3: CASSYSSGRVKYSQETQYF. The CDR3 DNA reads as TGTGCCAGCAGTTACTCGTCCGGACGGGTGAAATACTCACAAGAGACCCAGTACTTC.

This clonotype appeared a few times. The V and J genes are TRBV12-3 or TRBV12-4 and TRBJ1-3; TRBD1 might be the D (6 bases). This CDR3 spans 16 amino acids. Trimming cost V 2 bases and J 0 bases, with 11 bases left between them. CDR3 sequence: CASSLRTVNSGNTIYF. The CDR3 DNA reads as TGTGCCAGCAGTTTACGGACAGTTAACTCTGGAAACACCATATATTTT.

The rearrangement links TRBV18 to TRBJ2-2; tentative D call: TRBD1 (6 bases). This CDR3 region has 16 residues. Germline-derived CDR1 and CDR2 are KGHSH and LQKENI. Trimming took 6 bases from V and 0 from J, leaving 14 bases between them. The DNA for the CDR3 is TGTGCCAGCTCTCGGACCGGGACACCGAACACCGGGGAGCTGTTTTTT. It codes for CASSRTGTPNTGELFF.

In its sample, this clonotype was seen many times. Here the CDR3 DNA reads TGCGCCAGCAGCAAGGGACAGAACACTGAAGCTTTCTTT. Amino acid sequence: CASSKGQNTEAFF. This chain links TRBV4-3 with TRBJ1-1, with a weak D call TRBD1 (6 bases). This CDR3 contains 13 residues. Trimming cost V 5 bases and J 1 base, with 8 bases left between them. In germline, CDR1 is LGHNA, CDR2 YSLEER.

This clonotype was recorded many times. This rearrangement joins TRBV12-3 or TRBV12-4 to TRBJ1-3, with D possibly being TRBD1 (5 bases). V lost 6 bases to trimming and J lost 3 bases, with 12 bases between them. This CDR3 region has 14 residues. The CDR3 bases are TGTGCCAGCAGCTTTGCGGGGGGTGGAAACACCATATATTTT. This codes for CASSFAGGGNTIYF.

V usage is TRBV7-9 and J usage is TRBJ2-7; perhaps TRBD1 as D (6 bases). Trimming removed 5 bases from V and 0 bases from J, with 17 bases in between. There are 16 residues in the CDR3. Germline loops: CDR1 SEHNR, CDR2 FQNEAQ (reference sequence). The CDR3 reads CASSPDSNVISYEQYF. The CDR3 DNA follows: TGTGCCAGCAGCCCGGACAGCAACGTTATCTCCTACGAGCAGTACTTC. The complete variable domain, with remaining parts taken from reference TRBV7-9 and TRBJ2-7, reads DTGVSQNPRHKITKRGQNVTFRCDPISEHNRLYWYRQTLGQGPEFLTYFQNEAQLEKSRLLSDRFSAERPKGSFSTLEIQRTEQGDSAMYLCASSPDSNVISYEQYFGPGTRLTVT.

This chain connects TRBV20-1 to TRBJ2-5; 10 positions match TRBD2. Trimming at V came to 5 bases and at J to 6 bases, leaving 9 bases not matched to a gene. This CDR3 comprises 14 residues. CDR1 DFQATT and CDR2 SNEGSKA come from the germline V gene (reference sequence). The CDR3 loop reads CSAPSGGVSKTQYF. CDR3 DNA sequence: TGCAGTGCTCCAAGCGGGGGGGTTTCGAAGACCCAGTACTTC.

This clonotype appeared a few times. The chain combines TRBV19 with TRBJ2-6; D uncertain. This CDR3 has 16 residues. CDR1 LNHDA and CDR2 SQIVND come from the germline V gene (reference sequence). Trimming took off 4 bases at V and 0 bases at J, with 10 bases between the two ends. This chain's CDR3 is CASSTETSSGANVLTF. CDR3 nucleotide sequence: TGTGCCAGTAGTACCGAGACAAGCTCTGGGGCCAACGTCCTGACTTTC.

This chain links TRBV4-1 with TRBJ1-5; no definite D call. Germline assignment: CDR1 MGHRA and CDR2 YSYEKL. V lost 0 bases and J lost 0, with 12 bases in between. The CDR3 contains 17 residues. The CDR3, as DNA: TGCGCCAGCAGCCAAGATAGTCAGGCCGTTAGCAATCAGCCCCAGCATTTT. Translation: CASSQDSQAVSNQPQHF.

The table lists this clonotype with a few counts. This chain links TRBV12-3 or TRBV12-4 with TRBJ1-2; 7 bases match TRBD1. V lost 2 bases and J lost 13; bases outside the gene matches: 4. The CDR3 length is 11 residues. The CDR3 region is CASSLRQGLTF. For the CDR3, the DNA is TGTGCCAGCAGTTTAAGACAGGGTCTCACCTTC.

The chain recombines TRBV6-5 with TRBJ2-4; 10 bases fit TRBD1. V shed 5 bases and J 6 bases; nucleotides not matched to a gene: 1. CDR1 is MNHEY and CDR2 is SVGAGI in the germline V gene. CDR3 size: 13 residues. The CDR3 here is CASSGDRGNIQYF. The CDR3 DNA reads TGTGCCAGCAGTGGGGACAGGGGAAACATTCAGTACTTC.

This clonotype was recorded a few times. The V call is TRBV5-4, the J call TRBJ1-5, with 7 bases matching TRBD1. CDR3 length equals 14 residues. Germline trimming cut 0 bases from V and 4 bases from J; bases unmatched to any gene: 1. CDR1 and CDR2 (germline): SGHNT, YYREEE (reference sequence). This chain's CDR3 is CASSLEGQNQPQHF. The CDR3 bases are TGTGCCAGCAGCTTGGAGGGACAGAATCAGCCCCAGCATTTT. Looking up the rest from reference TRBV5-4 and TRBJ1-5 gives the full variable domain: ETGVTQSPTHLIKTRGQQVTLRCSSQSGHNTVSWYQQALGQGPQFIFQYYREEENGRGNFPPRFSGLQFPNYSSELNVNALELDDSALYLCASSLEGQNQPQHFGDGTRLSIL.

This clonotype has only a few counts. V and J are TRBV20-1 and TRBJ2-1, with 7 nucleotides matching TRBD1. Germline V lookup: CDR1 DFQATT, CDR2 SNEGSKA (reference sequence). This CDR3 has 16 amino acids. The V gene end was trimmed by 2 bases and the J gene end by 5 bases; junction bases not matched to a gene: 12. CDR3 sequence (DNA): TGCAGTGCTAGACCCCCCAGGGGACAGATAAACAATGAGCAGTTCTTC. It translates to CSARPPRGQINNEQFF.

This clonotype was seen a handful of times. The CDR3 protein is CASSLMGDLGEKLFF. In DNA form, the CDR3 reads TGTGCCAGCAGCTTGATGGGGGATCTGGGTGAAAAACTGTTTTTT. J is TRBJ1-4 and V is TRBV5-4, with D possibly being TRBD1 (5 bases). The ends were cut back, 1 base at V and 7 bases at J, with 14 bases in the middle. Germline assignment: CDR1 SGHNT and CDR2 YYREEE (reference sequence). The CDR3 has 15 amino acids.

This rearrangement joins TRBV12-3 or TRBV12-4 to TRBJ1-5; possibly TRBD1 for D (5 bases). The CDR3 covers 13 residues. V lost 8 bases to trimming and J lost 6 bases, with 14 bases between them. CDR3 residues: CASCSGAVQPQHF. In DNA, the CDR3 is TGTGCCAGCTGTTCCGGGGCGGTTCAGCCCCAGCATTTT.

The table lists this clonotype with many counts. CDR3 nucleotide sequence: TGTGCCAGCAGCCAGGGTAGCGGGGGGACAGATACGCAGTATTTT. This sequence encodes CASSQGSGGTDTQYF. The chain uses TRBV7-2 and TRBJ2-3, with 10 bases that match TRBD2. The V segment lost 5 bases and the J segment 3 bases; nucleotides outside the gene matches: 5. Looked up from germline, CDR1 is SGHTA and CDR2 is FQGNSA. CDR3 length: 15 amino acids. Complete variable domain (other parts from reference TRBV7-2 and TRBJ2-3): GAGVSQSPSNKVTEKGKDVELRCDPISGHTALYWYRQSLGQGLEFLIYFQGNSAPDKSGLPSDRFSAERTGGSVSTLTIQRTQQEDSAVYLCASSQGSGGTDTQYFGPGTRLTVL.

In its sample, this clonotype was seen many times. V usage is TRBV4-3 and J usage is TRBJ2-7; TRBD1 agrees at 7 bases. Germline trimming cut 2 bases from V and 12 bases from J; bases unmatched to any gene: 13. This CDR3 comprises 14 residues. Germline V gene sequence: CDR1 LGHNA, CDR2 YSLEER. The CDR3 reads CASSQIWGTADLYF. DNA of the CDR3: TGCGCCAGCAGCCAAATTTGGGGGACAGCGGACTTGTACTTC.